What follows is one T cell receptor beta chain and its context. The method was immunoSEQ multiplex PCR; TCRdb's version includes in-frame clones alone and lacks a portion of them. The repertoire has roughly 130,000 clones, roughly four fifths of them found once; the top ten carry approximately 4.5%. Germline V CDR1 and CDR2: MNHEY, SVGAGI. V lost 7 bases to trimming and J lost 4 bases; unmatched junction nucleotides: 4. The CDR3 is made up of 13 amino acids. These data belong to a study of blood T cell repertoires in COVID-19. The receptor comes from a woman in her 70s with acute or convalescent COVID-19. The chain is built from TRBV6-5 and TRBJ1-3; TRBD1 aligns across 7 bases. Specimen: peripheral blood. The CDR3 nucleotides read TGTGCCAGCACCCGACAGGGAGGAAACACCATATATTTT. This gives the protein CASTRQGGNTIYF.